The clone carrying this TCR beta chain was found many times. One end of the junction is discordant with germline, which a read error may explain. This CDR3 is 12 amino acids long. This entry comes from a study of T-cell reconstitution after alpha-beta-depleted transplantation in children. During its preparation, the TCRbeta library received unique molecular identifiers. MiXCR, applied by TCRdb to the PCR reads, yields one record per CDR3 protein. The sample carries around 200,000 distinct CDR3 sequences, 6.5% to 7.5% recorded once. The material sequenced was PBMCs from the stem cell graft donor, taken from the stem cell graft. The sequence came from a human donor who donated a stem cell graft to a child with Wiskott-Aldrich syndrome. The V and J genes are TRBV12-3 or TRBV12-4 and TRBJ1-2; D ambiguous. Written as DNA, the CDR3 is TGTGCCAGCAGTTTAATGGTAGGGCACAGCCTCTTC. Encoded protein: CASSLMVGHSLF.